A single sample is the source of the 10 T cell receptor beta chains below, sequenced in a study of T cells expressing NK-cell markers. One entry per CDR3 protein, without DNA, is what TCRdb gives after re-calling the 5' RACE reads. This repertoire includes approximately 170,000 distinct CDR3 sequences. Sequencing was carried out using blood T cells: a sorted CD56 or NKG2C T cell subset, CD4+ or CD8+ T cells, or bulk PBMC T cells (not recorded which). All receptors derive from a man aged 18-70 years in good health.

The V call is TRBV1, the J call TRBJ2-1; TCRdb names TRBD1, which stays unverified in the absence of DNA. TRBV1 counts as a pseudogene. There are 17 residues in the CDR3. The chain's CDR3 is CTSSQATHGTGYNEQFF.

The rearrangement uses TRBV15 and TRBJ1-5. Looked up from germline, CDR1 is LNHNV and CDR2 is YYDKDF (reference sequence). This CDR3 has 15 amino acids. This chain's CDR3 is CATSGDSYSNQPQHF.

The rearrangement joins TRBV15 to TRBJ1-5. The length of the CDR3 is 15 residues. Germline loops: CDR1 LNHNV, CDR2 YYDKDF (reference sequence). CDR3 amino acids: CATRTGWDSNQPQHF.

The chain employs TRBV20-1 and TRBJ1-5; the D gene TCRdb calls, TRBD1, cannot be checked with no DNA. This CDR3 region has 15 residues. Germline V lookup: CDR1 DFQATT, CDR2 SNEGSKA (reference sequence). This CDR3 reads CSASRQGAMGQPQHF.

V usage is TRBV5-1 and J usage is TRBJ2-2. Germline assignment: CDR1 SGHRS and CDR2 YFSETQ. The CDR3 consists of 15 residues. CDR3 region: CASSFLLRMPGELFF.

V is TRBV7-2 and J is TRBJ1-1; TCRdb designates TRBD1, a call that cannot be tested without DNA. The CDR3 spans 15 residues. CDR1 and CDR2 from the germline V gene are SGHTA and FQGNSA. The chain's CDR3 is CASSFLGADNTEAFF.

The V gene is TRBV2, the J gene TRBJ1-4; the TCRdb call, TRBD1, lacks DNA for checking. Germline V lookup: CDR1 SNHLY, CDR2 FYNNEI. The CDR3 is made up of 15 amino acids. The CDR3 here is CASSAQDRLNEKLFF.

J is TRBJ2-3 and V is TRBV5-6; TCRdb's D gene call, TRBD1, goes unchecked for lack of DNA. The CDR3 has 16 residues. Germline V gene data show CDR1 as SGHDT and CDR2 as YYEEEE. The CDR3 region is CASSSGTGVFTDTQYF.

The chain couples TRBV5-1 to TRBJ2-1; TCRdb returns TRBD2, unconfirmable since there is no DNA. Germline V CDR1 and CDR2: SGHRS, YFSETQ. The CDR3 runs to 15 residues. CDR3 amino acids: CASREGLSSYNEQFF.

The rearrangement links TRBV9 to TRBJ2-7; TCRdb reports TRBD1, a call that lacks DNA to check it against. The CDR3 runs 15 residues. Germline CDR1 and CDR2: SGDLS and YYNGEE. The CDR3 sequence: CASSVAGGNNYEQYF.